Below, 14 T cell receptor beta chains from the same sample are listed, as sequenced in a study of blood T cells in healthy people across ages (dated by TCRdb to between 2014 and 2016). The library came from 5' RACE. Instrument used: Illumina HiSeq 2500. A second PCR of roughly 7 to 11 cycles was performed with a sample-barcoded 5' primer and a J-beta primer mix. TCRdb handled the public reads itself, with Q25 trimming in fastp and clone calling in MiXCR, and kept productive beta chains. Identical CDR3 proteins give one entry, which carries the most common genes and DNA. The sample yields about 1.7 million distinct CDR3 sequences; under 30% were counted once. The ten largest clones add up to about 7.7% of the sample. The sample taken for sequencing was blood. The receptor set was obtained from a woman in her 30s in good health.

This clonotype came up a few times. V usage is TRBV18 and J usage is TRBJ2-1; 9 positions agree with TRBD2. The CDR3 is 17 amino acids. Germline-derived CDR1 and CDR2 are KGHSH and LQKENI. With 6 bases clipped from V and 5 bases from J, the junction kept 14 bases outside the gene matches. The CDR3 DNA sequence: TGTGCCAGCTCCCGACCACGGCGGGAGGGACTCGACAATGAGCAGTTCTTC. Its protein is CASSRPRREGLDNEQFF.

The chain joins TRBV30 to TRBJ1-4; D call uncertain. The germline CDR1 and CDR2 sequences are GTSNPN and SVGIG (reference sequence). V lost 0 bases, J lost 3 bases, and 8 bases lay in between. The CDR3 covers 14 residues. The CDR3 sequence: CAWSVTGANEKLFF. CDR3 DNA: TGTGCCTGGAGTGTAACCGGGGCTAATGAAAAACTGTTTTTT.

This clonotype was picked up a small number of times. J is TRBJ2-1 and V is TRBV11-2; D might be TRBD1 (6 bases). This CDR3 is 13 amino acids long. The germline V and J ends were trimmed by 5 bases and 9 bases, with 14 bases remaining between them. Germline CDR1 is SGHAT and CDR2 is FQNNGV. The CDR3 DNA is TGTGCCAGCAGCCGAGCAGGGGTTCGTGAGCAGTTCTTC. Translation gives CASSRAGVREQFF.

CDR3 nucleotides: TGTGCCACAATGCTGGGCGGTTATGGCTACACCTTC. Translating gives CATMLGGYGYTF. The chain uses TRBV7-9 and TRBJ1-2; no clear D. Per the germline V gene, CDR1 is SEHNR and CDR2 is FQNEAQ (reference sequence). The CDR3 has 12 residues. The V end was cut by 10 bases, the J end by 5 bases, with 14 bases between.

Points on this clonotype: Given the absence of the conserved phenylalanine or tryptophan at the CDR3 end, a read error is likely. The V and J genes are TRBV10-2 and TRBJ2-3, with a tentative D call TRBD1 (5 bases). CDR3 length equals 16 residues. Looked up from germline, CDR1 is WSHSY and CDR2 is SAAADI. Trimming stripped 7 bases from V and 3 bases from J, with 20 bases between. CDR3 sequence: CASNQQDSLRTDTQYC. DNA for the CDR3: TGCGCCAGCAACCAACAAGACAGCCTAAGGACAGATACGCAGTATTGT.

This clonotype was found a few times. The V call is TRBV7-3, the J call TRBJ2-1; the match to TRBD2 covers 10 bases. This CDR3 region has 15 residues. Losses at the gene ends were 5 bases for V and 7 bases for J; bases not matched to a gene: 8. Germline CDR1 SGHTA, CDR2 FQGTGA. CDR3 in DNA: TGTGCCAGCAGCCCGGTTCTAGCGGGGGTGAATGAGCAGTTCTTC. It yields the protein CASSPVLAGVNEQFF.

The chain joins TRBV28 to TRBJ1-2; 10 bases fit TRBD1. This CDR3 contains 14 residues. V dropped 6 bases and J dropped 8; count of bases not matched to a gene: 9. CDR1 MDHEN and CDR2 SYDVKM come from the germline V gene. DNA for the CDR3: TGTGCCAGCAGGACTCCCGGGACAGGGGTCGGCTACACCTTC. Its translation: CASRTPGTGVGYTF.

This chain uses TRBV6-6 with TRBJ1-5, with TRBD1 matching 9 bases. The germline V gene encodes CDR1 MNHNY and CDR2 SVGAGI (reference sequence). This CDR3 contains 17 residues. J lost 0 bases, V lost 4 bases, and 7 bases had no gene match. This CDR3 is CASSFSGQGYSNQPQHF. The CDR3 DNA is TGTGCCAGCAGTTTTTCGGGACAGGGATATAGCAATCAGCCCCAGCATTTT.

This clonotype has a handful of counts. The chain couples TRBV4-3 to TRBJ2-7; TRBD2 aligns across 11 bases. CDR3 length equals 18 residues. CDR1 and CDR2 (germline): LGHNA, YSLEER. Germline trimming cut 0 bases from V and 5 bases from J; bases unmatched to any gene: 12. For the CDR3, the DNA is TGCGCCAGCAGCCAAGAAGTATTTAGACTAGCGGGACGTAACGAGCAGTACTTC. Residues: CASSQEVFRLAGRNEQYF.

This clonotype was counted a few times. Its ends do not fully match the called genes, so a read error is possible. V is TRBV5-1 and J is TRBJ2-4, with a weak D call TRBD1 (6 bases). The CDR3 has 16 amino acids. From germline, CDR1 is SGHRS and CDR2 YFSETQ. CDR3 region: CAGSTGQYEAKNIQYF. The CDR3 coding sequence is TGCGCCGGCAGCACCGGACAGTATGAAGCCAAAAACATTCAGTACTTC.

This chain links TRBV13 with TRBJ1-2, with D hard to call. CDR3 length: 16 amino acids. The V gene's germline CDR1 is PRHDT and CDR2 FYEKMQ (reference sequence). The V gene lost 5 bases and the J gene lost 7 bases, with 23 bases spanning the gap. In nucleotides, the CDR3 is TGTGCCAGCAGCCCTCAAGGGAGTCCAGTCGTGGGTGGCTACACCTTC. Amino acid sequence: CASSPQGSPVVGGYTF.

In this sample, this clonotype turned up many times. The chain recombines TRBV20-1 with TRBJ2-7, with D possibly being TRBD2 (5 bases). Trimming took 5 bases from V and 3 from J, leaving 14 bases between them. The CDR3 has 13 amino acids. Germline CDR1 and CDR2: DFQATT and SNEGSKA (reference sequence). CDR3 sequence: CSAYIRGYYEQYF. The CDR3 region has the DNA TGCAGTGCTTATATTCGGGGATACTACGAGCAGTACTTC.

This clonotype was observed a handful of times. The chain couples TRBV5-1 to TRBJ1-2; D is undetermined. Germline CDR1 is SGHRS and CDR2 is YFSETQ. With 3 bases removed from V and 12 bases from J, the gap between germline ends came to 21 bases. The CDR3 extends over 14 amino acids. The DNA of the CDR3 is TGCGCCAGCAGCTATGGCCGGGCGACGGGCGGCCACACCTTC. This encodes CASSYGRATGGHTF.

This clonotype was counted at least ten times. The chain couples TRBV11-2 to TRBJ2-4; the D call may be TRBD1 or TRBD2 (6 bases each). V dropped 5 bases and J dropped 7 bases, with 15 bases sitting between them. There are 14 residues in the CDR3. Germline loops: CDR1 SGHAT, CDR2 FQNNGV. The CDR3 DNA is TGTGCCAGCAGCCGACTAGGAGGGGGTAACATTCAGTACTTC. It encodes CASSRLGGGNIQYF.